This paragraph reports one T cell receptor beta chain. During active infection, Seattle patients enrolled and were then monitored through disease. Looked up from germline, CDR1 is SGHTA and CDR2 is FQGNSA. V lost 4 bases to trimming and J lost 10 bases, with 5 bases between them. The CDR3 totals 10 residues. The data belong to a study of blood T cell repertoires in COVID-19. The data were produced by immunoSEQ multiplex PCR, yet TCRdb's version contains in-frame clones alone and is incomplete. The repertoire holds about 430,000 clones, 70% to 90% seen once, with 0.8% to 0.85% in the top ten. The receptor was isolated from a man aged 18 to 35 with COVID-19, enrolled during active disease. Sequenced: peripheral blood. The J gene is TRBJ2-1, the V gene TRBV7-2; D gene unclear. Here the CDR3 reads CASSSREQFF. CDR3 DNA: TGTGCCAGCAGCTCGCGCGAGCAGTTCTTC.